This TCR beta chain is drawn from a study of lymphopenia after photon versus proton radiotherapy. General observations from the study: Better survival with proton therapy was suggested as possible, not demonstrated.

The CDR3 contains 11 residues. V shed 5 bases and J shed 7 bases, with 9 bases lying between them. The germline gives CDR1 SGHAT, CDR2 FQNNGV. Clones were sequenced by immunoSEQ multiplex PCR, and TCRdb holds only the in-frame ones, with some missing. Among 55,000 to 75,000 clones listed, roughly 93% were seen once. This clone was observed a single time. Its antigen is unknown. This TCR derives from a woman in her 70s with pancreatic cancer. The chain combines TRBV11-2 with TRBJ2-7; D is unresolved. The sequencing here drew on peripheral blood, taken from a patient treated with photon-based radiotherapy. The CDR3 DNA is TGTGCCAGCAGCAGAGCGCGTGAGCAGTACTTC. Encoded protein: CASSRAREQYF.